This T cell receptor beta chain comes out of a study of cytomegalovirus exposure and HLA in healthy donors (dated by TCRdb to between 2016 and 2019). Looking at the study overall: According to a later analysis, one platform produced both the 120 validation repertoires and the 666 repertoires of the first cohort. High-throughput TCR immunosequencing, statistical association of individual TCRs with disease status, and machine learning were combined to predict cytomegalovirus infection status. In addition to the first cohort of around 670 subjects, a separate validation cohort of under 150 different subjects was used. The aim of the study was to test whether cataloging public T cell receptors could identify signatures of past pathogen exposure. On the study overall, not on this receptor specifically: It was suggested by the authors that the approach could potentially be generalized to other disease states and immunological phenotypes. A later analysis lacked HLA typing for the validation cohort, so it scored co-occurrence in that cohort across all 120 or so repertoires. The classifier was reported to diagnose cytomegalovirus status with high specificity and sensitivity in both the original and validation cohorts. In the study, 150 to 200 TCR beta chains were listed as associated with cytomegalovirus. Subsequent analysis determined that TCRs grouped into clusters in the first cohort also showed a tendency toward co-occurrence across the roughly 120 validation repertoires, and roughly 94% of cluster scores exceeded 0. Most TCR sequences were observed very rarely across donors, whereas some public TCRs were present in many individuals. In vitro tests confirmed that a few of the cytomegalovirus-associated TCR beta chains recognize cytomegalovirus antigens.

The CDR3, cysteine through phenylalanine, is 16 amino acids long. CDR3 DNA only is kept here, 48 bases in frame from base 1. V is pruned by 0 bases and J by 7 bases, leaving 11 bases of the junction without a gene match. Looking up the germline V gene yields CDR1 SGHTA and CDR2 FQGTGA. Donors formed part of the validation cohort, which comprised about 120 subjects and was distinct from the first cohort of 690 or so subjects. To note about this clone: The specificity of this receptor is unknown. Base qualities were left out, and no much larger clone turns up one base away.

Libraries came from the immunoSEQ multiplex PCR assay. Processing in the source paper ran as follows. A statistical classification framework was built to diagnose cytomegalovirus status from the catalog of TCR beta chain sequences. This immuneACCESS table, as held by TCRdb, lists in-frame sequences with V and J called but not all clones. Of the missing ones, under half trace to an unresolved V gene in checked studies; the others have no known cause. The V and J calls and the clone size are those of that table, but D and trimming were determined from the DNA. This sample holds over 150,000 clones; roughly 90% were observed only once. The top ten constitute 20% to 25% of the sample.

The sequence was collected from a man between 18 and 29 years old in good health and CMV-seropositive. Sequenced material: PBMCs. The sequence links TRBV7-3 to TRBJ2-7; 8 junctional bases match TRBD2. CDR3 sequence: CASSLTGREGRREQYF. At the DNA level, the sequence is TGTGCCAGCAGCTTAACGGGACGGGAGGGCCGAAGGGAGCAGTACTTC.